This TCR beta chain was recorded in a study of cytomegalovirus exposure and HLA in healthy donors. Overall study findings and caveats: In vitro data verified three CMV-associated chains as specific for CMV antigens. The study put some 160 TCR beta chains on its list as cytomegalovirus-associated.

Note on this clone: Its antigen is undetermined.

Germline CDR1 is PRHDT and CDR2 is FYEKMQ (reference sequence). CDR3 size: 12 residues. V lost 10 bases, J lost 2 bases, and 5 bases stayed unmatched. The primer mix had 60 Vbeta and 13 Jbeta primers. The method was immunoSEQ multiplex PCR; TCRdb's version includes in-frame clones alone and lacks a portion of them. The table lists roughly 290,000 clones, 80% of them singletons. Specimen: PBMCs. The chain employs TRBV13 and TRBJ2-7; TRBD1 matches at 7 bases. The receptor was isolated from a girl between 2 and 10 years old in good health and CMV-seronegative. DNA for the CDR3: TGTGCCACTCGACAGGGCACCTACGAGCAGTACTTC. It encodes CATRQGTYEQYF.